Reported below is one T cell receptor beta chain. The sample belongs to a study of blood T cell repertoires in COVID-19. Study at large: Collection of acute and convalescent COVID-19 samples took place in the United States, Italy and Spain. Sample material is recorded as cDNA or gDNA derived from T cells, B-cell-depleted T cells, or PBMCs.

Trimming removed 5 bases at V and 1 base at J, with 14 bases between. CDR1 is SGHVS, CDR2 FNYEAQ, per germline. The CDR3 runs 15 residues. Some clones are missing from TCRdb's copy, which holds only in-frame ones; the method was immunoSEQ multiplex PCR. The sample lists 130,000 to 150,000 clones, around 72% seen once, with just under 2% in the top ten. The receptor was derived from a woman aged 60-70 years with acute or convalescent COVID-19. The sequencing input was peripheral blood. This chain links TRBV7-6 with TRBJ1-1, with D maybe TRBD1 (5 bases). The chain's CDR3 is CASSHSGQGNTEAFF. CDR3 nucleotides: TGTGCCAGCAGCCACTCCGGGCAGGGGAACACTGAAGCTTTCTTT.